This T cell receptor (beta chain) appears in the sequencing data of a study of Tregs in tolerant kidney transplant recipients. Method: immunoSEQ multiplex PCR; TCRdb's copy keeps in-frame clones and lacks some. The sample carries 50,000 to 80,000 clones, under 98% recorded once. The CDR3 consists of 15 residues. Germline V gene lookup returns CDR1 SGHTA and CDR2 FQGNSA. The germline V and J ends were trimmed by 5 bases and 0 bases, with 10 bases remaining between them. The sample was Tregs from blood, taken before the transplant. The rearrangement joins TRBV7-2 to TRBJ1-4; D is unresolved. The sequence came from a human donor who received a combined kidney and bone marrow transplant. CDR3 in DNA: TGTGCCAGCAGCAGGGCGGGGACAACTAATGAAAAACTGTTTTTT. Its protein product is CASSRAGTTNEKLFF.